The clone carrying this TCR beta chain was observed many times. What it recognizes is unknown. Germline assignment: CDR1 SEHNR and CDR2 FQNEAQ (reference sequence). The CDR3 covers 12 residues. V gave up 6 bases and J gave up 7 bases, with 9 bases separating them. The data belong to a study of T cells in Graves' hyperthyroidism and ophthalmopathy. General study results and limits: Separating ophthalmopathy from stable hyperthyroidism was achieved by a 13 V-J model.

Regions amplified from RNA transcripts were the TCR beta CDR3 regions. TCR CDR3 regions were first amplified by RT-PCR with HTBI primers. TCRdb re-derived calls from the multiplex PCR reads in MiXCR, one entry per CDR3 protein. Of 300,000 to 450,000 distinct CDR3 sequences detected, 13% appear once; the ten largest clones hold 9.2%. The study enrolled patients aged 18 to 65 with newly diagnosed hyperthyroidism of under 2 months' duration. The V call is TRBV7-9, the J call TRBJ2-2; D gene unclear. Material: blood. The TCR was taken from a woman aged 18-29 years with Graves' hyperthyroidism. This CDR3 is CASSPSSGELFF. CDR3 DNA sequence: TGTGCCAGCAGTCCTTCGAGCGGGGAGCTGTTTTTT.